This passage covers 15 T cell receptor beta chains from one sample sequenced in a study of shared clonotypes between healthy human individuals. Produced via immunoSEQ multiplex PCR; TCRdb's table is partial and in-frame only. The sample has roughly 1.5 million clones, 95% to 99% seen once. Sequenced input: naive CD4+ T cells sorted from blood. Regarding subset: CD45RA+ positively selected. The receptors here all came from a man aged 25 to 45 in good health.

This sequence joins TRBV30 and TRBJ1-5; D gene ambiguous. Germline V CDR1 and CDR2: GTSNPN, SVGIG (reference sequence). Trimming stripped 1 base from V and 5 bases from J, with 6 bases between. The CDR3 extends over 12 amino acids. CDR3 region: CAWSDVDQPQHF. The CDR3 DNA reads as TGTGCCTGGAGTGACGTCGATCAGCCCCAGCATTTT.

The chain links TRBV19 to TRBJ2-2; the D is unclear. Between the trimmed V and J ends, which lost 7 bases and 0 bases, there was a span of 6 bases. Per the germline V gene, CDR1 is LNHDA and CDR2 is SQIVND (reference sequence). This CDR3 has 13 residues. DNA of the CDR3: TGTGCCAGTATGGAATCGAACACCGGGGAGCTGTTTTTT. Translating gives CASMESNTGELFF.

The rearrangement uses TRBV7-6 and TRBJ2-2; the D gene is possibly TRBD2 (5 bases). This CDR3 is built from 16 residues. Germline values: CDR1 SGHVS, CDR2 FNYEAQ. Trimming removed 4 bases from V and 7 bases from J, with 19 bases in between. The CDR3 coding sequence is TGTGCCAGCAGCTATGGAGGAACGCTCCTCGACGGGGAGCTGTTTTTT. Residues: CASSYGGTLLDGELFF. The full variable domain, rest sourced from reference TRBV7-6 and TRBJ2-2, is GAGVSQSPRYKVTKRGQDVALRCDPISGHVSLYWYRQALGQGPEFLTYFNYEAQQDKSGLPNDRFSAERPEGSISTLTIQRTEQRDSAMYRCASSYGGTLLDGELFFGEGSRLTVL.

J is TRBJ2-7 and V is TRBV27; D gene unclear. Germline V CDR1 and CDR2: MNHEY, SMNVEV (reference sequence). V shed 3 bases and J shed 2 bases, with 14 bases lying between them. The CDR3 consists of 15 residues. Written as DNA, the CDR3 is TGTGCCAGCAGTTTGGACGCGCGCCTCCCCTACGAGCAGTACTTC. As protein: CASSLDARLPYEQYF.

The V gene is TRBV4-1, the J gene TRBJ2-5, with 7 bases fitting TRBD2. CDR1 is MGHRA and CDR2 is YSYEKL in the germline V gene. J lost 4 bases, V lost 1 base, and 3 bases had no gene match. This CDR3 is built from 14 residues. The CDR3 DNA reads TGCGCCAGCAGCCAAGCGGGAGGAGGAGAGACCCAGTACTTC. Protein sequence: CASSQAGGGETQYF.

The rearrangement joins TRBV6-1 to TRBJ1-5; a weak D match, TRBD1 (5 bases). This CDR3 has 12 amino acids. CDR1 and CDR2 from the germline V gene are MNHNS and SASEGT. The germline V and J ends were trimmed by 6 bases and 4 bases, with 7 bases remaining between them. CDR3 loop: CASRTVNQPQHF. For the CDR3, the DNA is TGTGCCAGCAGGACAGTAAATCAGCCCCAGCATTTT.

The CDR3 DNA follows: TGCGCCACCCGATGGGGAACGGGAGGGCCGGGGGAGCAGTACTTC. Its translation: CATRWGTGGPGEQYF. The V call is TRBV10-2, the J call TRBJ2-7, with 8 bases identical to TRBD2. Germline lookup yields CDR1 WSHSY and CDR2 SAAADI. CDR3 length equals 15 residues. J was trimmed by 7 bases and V by 10 bases; bases with no gene match: 18.

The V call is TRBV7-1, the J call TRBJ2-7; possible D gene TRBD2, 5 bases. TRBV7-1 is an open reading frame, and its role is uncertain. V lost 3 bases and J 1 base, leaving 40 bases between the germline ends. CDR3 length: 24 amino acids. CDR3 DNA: TGTGCCAGCAGCTCCCTCAAGGCGAGCGAGAGAACGGATTGGAACTCCGGGGTATCCTACGAGCAGTACTTC. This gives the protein CASSSLKASERTDWNSGVSYEQYF.

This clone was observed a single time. CDR3 in amino acids: CASSRGLAPVSYEQYF. In nucleotides, the CDR3 is TGTGCCAGCTCTCGGGGACTAGCGCCGGTCTCCTACGAGCAGTACTTC. This chain connects TRBV25-1 to TRBJ2-7, with 10 bases that match TRBD2. J gave up 0 bases and V 8 bases, and 10 bases lay outside the gene matches. The germline V gene has CDR1 MGHDK and CDR2 SYGVNS. The CDR3 runs to 16 residues.

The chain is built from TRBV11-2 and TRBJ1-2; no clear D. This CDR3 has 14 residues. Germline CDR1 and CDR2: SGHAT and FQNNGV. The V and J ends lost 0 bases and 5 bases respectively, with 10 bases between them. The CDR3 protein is CASSLDLGGYGYTF. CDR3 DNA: TGTGCCAGCAGCTTAGATCTTGGAGGTTATGGCTACACCTTC.

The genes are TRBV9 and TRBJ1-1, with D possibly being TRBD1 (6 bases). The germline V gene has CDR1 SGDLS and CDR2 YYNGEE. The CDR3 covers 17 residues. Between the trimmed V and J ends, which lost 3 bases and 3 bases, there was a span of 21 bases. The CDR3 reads CASSAFLGQGMDTEAFF. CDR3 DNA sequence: TGTGCCAGCAGCGCCTTTCTCGGGCAGGGGATGGACACTGAAGCTTTCTTT.

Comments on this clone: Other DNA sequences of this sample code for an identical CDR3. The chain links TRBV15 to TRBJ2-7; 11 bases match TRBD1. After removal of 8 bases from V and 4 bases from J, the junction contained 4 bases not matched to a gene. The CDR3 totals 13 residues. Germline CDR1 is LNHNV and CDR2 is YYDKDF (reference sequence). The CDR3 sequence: CATSRDRGYEQYF. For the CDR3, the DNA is TGTGCCACCTCCCGGGACAGGGGGTACGAGCAGTACTTC. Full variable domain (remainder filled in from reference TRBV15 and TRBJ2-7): DAMVIQNPRYQVTQFGKPVTLSCSQTLNHNVMYWYQQKSSQAPKLLFHYYDKDFNNEADTPDNFQSRRPNTSFCFLDIRSPGLGDTAMYLCATSRDRGYEQYFGPGTRLTVT.

CDR3 loop: CASSSNRDRFEHEQYF. The CDR3 bases are TGCGCCAGCAGCTCAAACCGGGACAGGTTTGAGCACGAGCAGTACTTC. The chain joins TRBV5-1 to TRBJ2-7; TRBD1 matches at 8 bases. This CDR3 contains 16 residues. Germline V CDR1 and CDR2: SGHRS, YFSETQ. J gave up 5 bases and V 3 bases, and 13 bases lay outside the gene matches.

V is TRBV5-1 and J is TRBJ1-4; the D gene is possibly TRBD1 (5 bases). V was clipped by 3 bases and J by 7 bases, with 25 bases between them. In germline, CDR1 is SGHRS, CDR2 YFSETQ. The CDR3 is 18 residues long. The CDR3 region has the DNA TGCGCCAGCAGCTCCCAATCCATGCCCGGGACTTCCCTTGAAAAACTGTTTTTT. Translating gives CASSSQSMPGTSLEKLFF.

The CDR3 here is CASSGGTGGSGYF. The DNA for the CDR3 is TGTGCCAGCAGCGGAGGGACTGGCGGGAGTGGATATTTT. This sequence joins TRBV7-9 and TRBJ2-3, with TRBD2 matching over 7 bases. Germline CDR1 is SEHNR and CDR2 is FQNEAQ (reference sequence). This CDR3 comprises 13 residues. V dropped 5 bases and J dropped 15; count of bases not matched to a gene: 14. The full variable domain, its missing parts supplied by reference TRBV7-9 and TRBJ2-3, is DTGVSQNPRHKITKRGQNVTFRCDPISEHNRLYWYRQTLGQGPEFLTYFQNEAQLEKSRLLSDRFSAERPKGSFSTLEIQRTEQGDSAMYLCASSGGTGGSGYFGPGTRLTVL.